The clone carrying this TCR beta chain was recorded only once. Its antigen is not known. Sequencing was performed with immunoSEQ multiplex PCR; in TCRdb, only in-frame clones are kept and a portion is missing. The sample has 350,000 to 450,000 clones, 70% to 90% seen once. This record belongs to a study of Ad26.COV2.S vaccination and SARS-CoV-2 variants. Treatment denoted: around 19 received Ad26.COV2.S at low or high dose, single or two shots; roughly 5 received placebo; per-sample allocation not given. Sampling occurred on day 63 after the first vaccine or placebo injection. Based in Boston, the donor was an adult of 18-55 years. Immunization relied on an Ad26 vector, which expressed Wuhan-strain SARS-CoV-2 spike. Study outcomes and limitations: A substantial breadth of spike-specific CD8+ and CD4+ T cell responses after vaccination has been reported. The analyses of TCR breadth and depth may have understated the size of total T cell responses.

The receptor's source is a person aged 18-65 years who received the Ad26.COV2.S COVID-19 vaccine or a placebo. The sequences come from peripheral blood, collected in a trial of Ad26.COV2.S vaccine versus placebo.

CDR3 loop: CASSLGGFNQPQHF. The CDR3 DNA reads as TGTGCCAGTAGTTTAGGGGGGTTCAATCAGCCCCAGCATTTT. The chain employs TRBV19 and TRBJ1-5, with D tentatively TRBD1 (6 bases). The germline gives CDR1 LNHDA, CDR2 SQIVND (reference sequence). V was cut by 5 bases and J by 3 bases, with 11 bases left in between. The CDR3 is 14 residues long.